The source of this TCR beta chain is a study of OX40 agonist ivuxolimab in advanced cancers. Overall study context: Patients were given ivuxolimab, an antibody that agonizes OX40 (CD134). Patients were 82.7% male with ages roughly 23 to 79, mean approximately 58.

Profiled with immunoSEQ multiplex PCR; TCRdb holds only in-frame clones, not every one. The profile shows 35,000 to 55,000 clones, approximately 88% of them singletons. V shed 0 bases and J shed 2 bases, with 11 bases lying between them. CDR3 size: 16 residues. Germline CDR1 SGHDT, CDR2 YYEEEE. Sequencing used CD4+ or CD8+ T cells sorted from blood, obtained in a trial of the OX40 agonist ivuxolimab. The gene calls are TRBV5-6 and TRBJ1-4; D unresolved. The source is an adult with an advanced solid tumor such as melanoma, head and neck, liver or kidney cancer. CDR3 bases: TGTGCCAGCAGCTTGGAGTTGAGCGGGACTAATGAAAAACTGTTTTTT. This encodes CASSLELSGTNEKLFF.